The present entry profiles one TCR beta chain with its context. Repertoires were generated with immunoSEQ multiplex PCR, while TCRdb's copy carries only in-frame clones and drops some. The sample consists of about 180,000 clones, 80% to 90% of them appearing once. Germline-derived CDR1 and CDR2 are KGHSH and LQKENI. V lost 1 base and J lost 4; bases outside the gene matches: 4. CDR3 length: 15 amino acids. This record comes from a study of blood T cell repertoires in COVID-19. This clonotype was obtained from a man aged 50-59 years with active or convalescent COVID-19. The chain uses TRBV18 and TRBJ2-5, with 9 positions matching TRBD1. The sequencing input was peripheral blood. The CDR3 bases are TGTGCCAGCTCACCACAGACGACAGGGGGAGAGACCCAGTACTTC. It codes for CASSPQTTGGETQYF.